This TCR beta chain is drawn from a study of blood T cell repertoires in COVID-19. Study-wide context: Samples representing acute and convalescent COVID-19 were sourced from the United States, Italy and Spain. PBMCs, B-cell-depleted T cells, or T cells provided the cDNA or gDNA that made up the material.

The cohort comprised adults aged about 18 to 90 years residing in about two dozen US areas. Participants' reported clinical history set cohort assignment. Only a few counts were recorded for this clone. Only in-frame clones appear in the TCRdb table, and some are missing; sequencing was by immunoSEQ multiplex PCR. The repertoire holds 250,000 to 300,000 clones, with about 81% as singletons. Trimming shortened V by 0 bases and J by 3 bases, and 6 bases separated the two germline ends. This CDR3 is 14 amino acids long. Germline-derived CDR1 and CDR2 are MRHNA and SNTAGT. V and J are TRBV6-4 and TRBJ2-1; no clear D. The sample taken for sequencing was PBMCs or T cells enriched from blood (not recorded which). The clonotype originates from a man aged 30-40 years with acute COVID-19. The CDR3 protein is CASSDSGSYNEQFF. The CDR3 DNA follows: TGTGCCAGCAGTGACTCGGGCAGCTACAATGAGCAGTTCTTC.